Sequencing of this TCR beta chain was carried out in a study of cytotoxic CD8 clonotypes in ibrutinib-treated CLL (dated by TCRdb to about 2021). With respect to the entire study: The cohort had about a dozen relapsed/refractory and more than 14 treatment-naive patients; 17 to 18 were IGHV unmutated. Responses were partial in roughly 24 patients and complete in 2; after median 68 months follow-up, around 15 stayed in remission and about 12 progressed. Response samples were obtained after a median of 12 months of treatment, with a range of roughly 6 to 40 months. An average of about 250,000 productive templates and about 100,000 productive rearrangements was obtained per sample. Of the 90 or so participants in the trial, 25 to 30 had longitudinal samples available. Cryopreserved peripheral blood mononuclear cells were obtained prior to treatment, at the time of response, and at either disease progression or sustained remission. All remission and progressive disease samples were collected while patients were still receiving ibrutinib.

Paper-wide results and their limitations: An increase in clonality was observed at ibrutinib response, with clonality remaining stable during sustained remission and falling back toward baseline at progression. Lymph node repertoires were not examined, and the timing of sampling was not matched between patients in sustained remission and those whose disease progressed. Public clonotypes were rare and either shrank or stayed stable during treatment, and the rise in clonality at ibrutinib response reflected expansion of private clonotypes. Baseline clonality was found to be higher than that of age-matched healthy donors and was strongly correlated with circulating CD8+ T-cell counts.

The cysteine opens and the phenylalanine closes a CDR3 of 14 amino acids. Only CDR3 DNA is held: 42 bases, read in frame from base 1. Here V drops 4 bases and J drops 3 bases, and the junction holds 3 bases not matched to any gene. According to the germline V gene, CDR1 reads SGHRS and CDR2 reads YFSETQ. Comments on this clone: What antigen it recognizes has not been identified. No much larger clonotype is one base removed from it; base qualities were not supplied.

On a MiSeq, deep resolution sequencing aimed for a depth between 1 in 1 million and 1 in 200,000 T cells, with each clonotype covered 10x on average. The immunoSEQ hsTCRB Kit was used to generate TCR beta libraries. In the paper's pipeline: Data were analyzed with ImmunoSEQ Data Assistant and ImmunoSEQ Analyzer, with V, D and J genes assigned per IMGT definitions. Clonality, with values ranging from 0 to 1, was calculated as one minus the normalized Shannon entropy of productive rearrangement frequencies. Public clonotype analysis was restricted to overrepresented clonotypes comprising at least 0.05% of each patient's repertoire. Around 14 repertoires from age-matched healthy donors, obtained from immuneACCESS, served as clonality controls. The source is immuneACCESS, and TCRdb retained only in-frame sequences with V and J called. Part of the clones is not carried over; for the studies checked, unresolved V genes explain less than half of this, and the remainder is unexplained. V, J and clone size are taken as reported in that table, and D and trimming were inferred from the DNA itself. This sample lists some 29,000 clones; 55% to 75% were detected once. The ten largest clonotypes hold 45% to 65% of the sample.

What the time point label conveys for this sample: roughly 2 years on ibrutinib. For TCR beta library preparation, 1.5 to 2 micrograms of genomic DNA was extracted from cryopreserved PBMCs. Longitudinal blood samples from CLL patients receiving ibrutinib monotherapy were subjected to high-throughput TCR beta sequencing. The patients took part in an open-label, single-center phase 2 trial of ibrutinib monotherapy. The sequence links TRBV5-1 to TRBJ2-3; 9 central nucleotides agree with TRBD1. The receptor was derived from a human donor with chronic lymphocytic leukemia. Sample: PBMCs, taken after 24 months of ibrutinib treatment. The CDR3 region: CASSRDRATDTQYF. The nucleotide sequence reads as follows: TGCGCCAGCAGCCGGGACAGGGCAACAGATACGCAGTATTTT.